These 25 T cell receptor beta chains were sequenced from one sample in a study of graft-versus-host responses after intestinal transplantation. Assay used: immunoSEQ multiplex PCR; TCRdb lists only in-frame clones, some missing. The sample has tens of thousands of clones, roughly 90% seen once. Their recognized antigens are unknown. The sequencing used unstimulated CD4+ T cells sorted from spleen or lymph node cells, collected before intestinal transplant. The receptors come from a human donor who received an intestinal transplant.

The chain uses TRBV27 and TRBJ1-6; 11 bases match TRBD1. V gave up 7 bases and J gave up 9 bases; unmatched junction bases: 5. The germline V gene has CDR1 MNHEY and CDR2 SMNVEV (reference sequence). CDR3 length equals 14 residues. The CDR3 region has the DNA TGTGCCAGCAACGGACAGGGGGCGGGTTCACCCCTCCACTTT. Protein sequence: CASNGQGAGSPLHF.

The chain joins TRBV7-9 to TRBJ1-4; D is unclear. The germline V gene has CDR1 SEHNR and CDR2 FQNEAQ (reference sequence). Trimming left V 3 bases short and J 5 bases short, with 7 bases between. The CDR3 length is 13 residues. CDR3 amino acids: CASSLASNEKLFF. Here the CDR3 DNA reads TGTGCCAGCAGCTTGGCTTCAAATGAAAAACTGTTTTTT.

This chain connects TRBV29-1 to TRBJ2-5; D remains unclear. Germline V gene lookup returns CDR1 SQVTM and CDR2 ANQGSEA. CDR3 length: 13 residues. Trimming removed 4 bases from V and 0 bases from J, with 9 bases in between. CDR3 loop: CSVAPSYQETQYF. The CDR3 DNA reads TGCAGCGTTGCCCCCTCGTACCAAGAGACCCAGTACTTC. The variable domain in full, completed from reference TRBV29-1 and TRBJ2-5, reads SAVISQKPSRDICQRGTSLTIQCQVDSQVTMMFWYRQQPGQSLTLIATANQGSEATYESGFVIDKFPISRPNLTFSTLTVSNMSPEDSSIYLCSVAPSYQETQYFGPGTRLLVL.

A remark on this clone: A read error may account for a junction end that differs from germline. The V and J genes are TRBV20-1 and TRBJ2-1; D uncertain. Germline assignment: CDR1 DFQATT and CDR2 SNEGSKA (reference sequence). This CDR3 comprises 11 residues. As DNA, the CDR3 is TGCAGTGCTGCGATACCCAATGGGCAGTTCTTC. It translates to CSAAIPNGQFF.

V usage is TRBV18 and J usage is TRBJ2-7; TRBD2 matches 7 bases. Germline assignment: CDR1 KGHSH and CDR2 LQKENI. V lost 3 bases and J lost 4; bases outside the gene matches: 6. The CDR3 covers 14 residues. DNA for the CDR3: TGTGCCAGCTCACCGGGGGGGAGGTTTTACGAGCAGTACTTC. The encoded protein is CASSPGGRFYEQYF.

The gene calls are TRBV29-1 and TRBJ2-3; 15 bases are a match to TRBD2. The CDR3 covers 15 residues. CDR1 and CDR2 from the germline V gene are SQVTM and ANQGSEA. V shed 7 bases and J 7 bases; nucleotides not matched to a gene: 9. CDR3 protein: CSGKPGLAGGYTQYF. The CDR3 coding sequence is TGCAGCGGAAAGCCGGGACTAGCGGGGGGATATACGCAGTATTTT.

This clone appeared once. The chain links TRBV11-1 to TRBJ1-1; D remains ambiguous. The CDR3 is 14 amino acids. V lost 5 bases to trimming and J lost 6 bases, with 16 bases between them. Germline CDR1 and CDR2: SGHAT and FQDESV (reference sequence). The DNA of the CDR3 is TGTGCCAGCAGCCGAGGGAAGGGCCTGGCTGAAGCTTTCTTT. Its protein product is CASSRGKGLAEAFF.

This clone was found once. This chain connects TRBV15 to TRBJ2-7, with D possibly TRBD1 on 7 matching bases. From germline, CDR1 is LNHNV and CDR2 YYDKDF (reference sequence). V dropped 4 bases and J dropped 7 bases, with 14 bases sitting between them. The length of the CDR3 is 13 residues. In nucleotides, the CDR3 is TGTGCCACCAGCATAGAGCAGGGGGGTGAGCAGTACTTC. It codes for CATSIEQGGEQYF. The full variable domain, completed using reference TRBV15 and TRBJ2-7, is DAMVIQNPRYQVTQFGKPVTLSCSQTLNHNVMYWYQQKSSQAPKLLFHYYDKDFNNEADTPDNFQSRRPNTSFCFLDIRSPGLGDTAMYLCATSIEQGGEQYFGPGTRLTVT.

The V gene is TRBV5-1, the J gene TRBJ2-5, with D perhaps TRBD1 (5 bases). The J call may be in error: the DNA end matches TRBJ2-7 better. Germline V gene lookup returns CDR1 SGHRS and CDR2 YFSETQ. The CDR3 is made up of 13 amino acids. CDR3 coding DNA: TGCGCCAGCAGCAAGGACACAGATTACGAGCAGTACTTC. Its translation is CASSKDTDYEQYF.

The genes are TRBV11-3 and TRBJ2-5; TRBD1 aligns across 7 bases. The length of the CDR3 is 13 residues. V dropped 4 bases and J dropped 3; count of bases not matched to a gene: 2. Germline V gene data show CDR1 as SGHNT and CDR2 as YENEEA. CDR3 in amino acids: CASSYTGEETQYF. The CDR3 DNA reads TGTGCCAGCAGCTATACAGGGGAAGAGACCCAGTACTTC.

This clone was counted once. The V and J genes are TRBV5-5 and TRBJ1-5; D gene ambiguous. Per the germline V gene, CDR1 is SGHKS and CDR2 is YYEKEE (reference sequence). Between the trimmed V and J ends, which lost 0 bases and 5 bases, there was a span of 9 bases. This CDR3 contains 14 residues. CDR3 nucleotides: TGTGCCAGCAGCTTGGAACCCGAGTATCAGCCCCAGCATTTT. Translating it yields CASSLEPEYQPQHF.

The chain links TRBV18 to TRBJ1-5; no definite D call. Trimming removed 1 base from V and 2 bases from J, with 12 bases in between. CDR3 length: 16 amino acids. Germline lookup yields CDR1 KGHSH and CDR2 LQKENI. CDR3 bases: TGTGCCAGCTCACCACAGAATACGGGAGGCAATCAGCCCCAGCATTTT. Translated, it gives CASSPQNTGGNQPQHF.

V and J are TRBV7-2 and TRBJ1-6; 7 nucleotides align to TRBD1. V gave up 3 bases and J gave up 9 bases; unmatched junction bases: 11. This CDR3 spans 16 amino acids. CDR1 and CDR2 from the germline V gene are SGHTA and FQGNSA. The CDR3 bases are TGTGCCAGCAGCTTTCACGGAGGGGGCTGGGGTTCACCCCTCCACTTT. This codes for CASSFHGGGWGSPLHF. The full variable domain, with the rest looked up from reference TRBV7-2 and TRBJ1-6, is GAGVSQSPSNKVTEKGKDVELRCDPISGHTALYWYRQSLGQGLEFLIYFQGNSAPDKSGLPSDRFSAERTGGSVSTLTIQRTQQEDSAVYLCASSFHGGGWGSPLHFGNGTRLTVT.

This sequence joins TRBV6-5 and TRBJ2-1; no definite D call. In germline, CDR1 is MNHEY, CDR2 SVGAGI. Trimming pared 6 bases from V and 4 bases from J, leaving 16 bases between. The CDR3 sequence is 15 residues long. CDR3 nucleotides: TGTGCCAGCAGCCCCGCCCAGCGCCGGTACAATGAGCAGTTCTTC. This translates into CASSPAQRRYNEQFF.

V is TRBV6-6 and J is TRBJ1-1, with 10 bases lining up with TRBD1. Per germline, CDR1 MNHNY and CDR2 SVGAGI (reference sequence). V dropped 5 bases and J dropped 6; count of bases not matched to a gene: 6. There are 14 residues in the CDR3. CDR3 residues: CASSRSDRGPEAFF. CDR3 DNA sequence: TGTGCCAGCAGTAGGTCCGACAGGGGGCCTGAAGCTTTCTTT.

As to this clone: The junction does not match germline at one end; this may be a read error. This chain joins TRBV27 and TRBJ2-1; TRBD2 agrees at 10 bases. CDR3 length equals 14 residues. Germline assignment: CDR1 MNHEY and CDR2 SMNVEV (reference sequence). CDR3 protein: CAGSYLAGGNEQFF. The CDR3 DNA is TGTGCCGGCAGTTATTTAGCGGGGGGCAATGAGCAGTTCTTC.

This chain joins TRBV5-1 and TRBJ2-5; weak D call: TRBD1 (5 bases). Per germline, CDR1 SGHRS and CDR2 YFSETQ. CDR3 length equals 12 residues. V was cut by 2 bases and J by 5 bases, with 7 bases left in between. Here the CDR3 DNA reads TGCGCCAGCAGCTTCCAGGGTGAGACCCAGTACTTC. This gives the protein CASSFQGETQYF.

This rearrangement joins TRBV7-2 to TRBJ2-3; 7 bases match TRBD2. Germline V gene sequence: CDR1 SGHTA, CDR2 FQGNSA. Losses at the gene ends were 1 base for V and 1 base for J; bases not matched to a gene: 5. The CDR3 is 16 residues long. CDR3 region: CASSLGLALGTDTQYF. The CDR3 DNA reads TGTGCCAGCAGCTTAGGACTAGCCCTCGGCACAGATACGCAGTATTTT. The full variable domain, with the rest looked up from reference TRBV7-2 and TRBJ2-3, is GAGVSQSPSNKVTEKGKDVELRCDPISGHTALYWYRQSLGQGLEFLIYFQGNSAPDKSGLPSDRFSAERTGGSVSTLTIQRTQQEDSAVYLCASSLGLALGTDTQYFGPGTRLTVL.

The chain combines TRBV7-8 with TRBJ2-6, with unresolved D. Germline V gives CDR1 SGHVS, CDR2 FQNEAQ. Trimming left V 6 bases short and J 2 bases short, with 8 bases between. This CDR3 has 14 residues. The CDR3 DNA sequence: TGTGCCAGCAGTAATCGAGCTGGGGCCAACGTCCTGACTTTC. Translated: CASSNRAGANVLTF.

The chain joins TRBV5-1 to TRBJ2-5; 9 bases line up with TRBD1. The J call is in doubt because the DNA end fits TRBJ2-7 better. This CDR3 is built from 15 residues. CDR1 and CDR2 (germline): SGHRS, YFSETQ. CDR3 sequence: CASRFVGDREDEQYF. The CDR3 nucleotides are TGCGCCAGCAGGTTTGTTGGGGACAGGGAAGACGAGCAGTACTTC.

V and J are TRBV14 and TRBJ1-4; 7 bases line up with TRBD1. The CDR3 spans 14 residues. V lost 5 bases to trimming and J lost 9 bases; unmatched junction nucleotides: 9. From germline, CDR1 is SGHDN and CDR2 FVKESK. This CDR3 reads CASSEQGLMKKLFF. CDR3 nucleotides: TGTGCCAGCAGCGAACAGGGGCTAATGAAAAAACTGTTTTTT.

The DNA for the CDR3 is TGTGCCAGCAGCTGGTCCGGGACAGGCTATGGCTACACCTTC. Translating gives CASSWSGTGYGYTF. The chain links TRBV6-6 to TRBJ1-2; 8 positions agree with TRBD1. The CDR3 runs 14 residues. V was clipped by 6 bases and J by 4 bases; unmatched bases: 7. The germline V gene has CDR1 MNHNY and CDR2 SVGAGI (reference sequence).

This rearrangement joins TRBV6-1 to TRBJ1-6; D not certain. This CDR3 has 13 residues. V lost 4 bases to trimming and J lost 6 bases, with 7 bases between them. The germline V gene has CDR1 MNHNS and CDR2 SASEGT. The CDR3 protein is CASSGGSNSPLHF. CDR3 in DNA: TGTGCCAGCAGTGGAGGGTCTAATTCACCCCTCCACTTT.

V is TRBV4-1 and J is TRBJ2-5; 15 positions match TRBD2. The V gene end was trimmed by 2 bases and the J gene end by 4 bases; junction bases not matched to a gene: 11. Germline V CDR1 and CDR2: MGHRA, YSYEKL. CDR3 size: 19 residues. The CDR3 bases are TGCGCCAGCAGCCAAAGGGGACTAGCGGGGGGAGACGGGAGAGAGACCCAGTACTTC. Its protein product is CASSQRGLAGGDGRETQYF.

Only one count was recorded for this clone. The chain carries TRBV25-1 and TRBJ1-1; TRBD1 matches 9 bases. The CDR3 is made up of 15 amino acids. Germline V CDR1 and CDR2: MGHDK, SYGVNS. After removal of 6 bases from V and 8 bases from J, the junction contained 13 bases not matched to a gene. For the CDR3, the DNA is TGTGCCAGCAGGGGGATGACAGGGGGTTTTTCCGAAGCTTTCTTT. Translating gives CASRGMTGGFSEAFF.